This TCR beta chain was recorded in a study of T cells in localized non-small cell lung cancer. The CDR3 is 13 residues long. CDR1 and CDR2 (germline): SGHKS, YYEKEE (reference sequence). The V gene end was trimmed by 4 bases and the J gene end by 8 bases; junction bases not matched to a gene: 6. Concerning this clone itself: The antigen is unknown.

Clones were read by immunoSEQ multiplex PCR, and TCRdb kept only the in-frame ones, dropping some. This table has around 83,000 clones, roughly 90% appearing once. The study's findings and limits: Sequencing involved a lone tumor region, leaving heterogeneity possible.

The gene calls are TRBV5-5 and TRBJ1-2; the match to TRBD1 covers 9 bases. The sequence was obtained from a man aged 35-75 years with stage I squamous cell lung carcinoma. The specimen comprised peripheral blood, sampled before any cancer treatment. CDR3 residues: CASSRTGERGYTF. DNA of the CDR3: TGTGCCAGCAGCCGGACAGGGGAGCGGGGCTACACCTTC. Drawing the rest from reference TRBV5-5 and TRBJ1-2, the complete variable domain is DAGVTQSPTHLIKTRGQQVTLRCSPISGHKSVSWYQQVLGQGPQFIFQYYEKEERGRGNFPDRFSARQFPNYSSELNVNALLLGDSALYLCASSRTGERGYTFGSGTRLTVV.